This TCR beta chain was sequenced for a study of T cell changes during pregnancy in multiple sclerosis. Generated by immunoSEQ multiplex PCR, the TCRdb table keeps only in-frame clones and is missing some. The sample holds approximately 63,000 clones, roughly 92% seen once. The V gene's germline CDR1 is MDHEN and CDR2 SYDVKM. Trimming removed 9 bases at V and 5 bases at J, with 13 bases between. There are 12 residues in the CDR3. This clone was detected only once. Sequences were derived from peripheral blood, sampled in the third trimester of pregnancy. This chain links TRBV28 with TRBJ2-5, with D possibly TRBD2 on 7 matching bases. The sequence came from a female donor in good health, enrolled as a control in a pregnancy study. CDR3 nucleotides: TGTGCCAGTCAGGAGGGGGGGGAGACCCAGTACTTC. Encoded protein: CASQEGGETQYF.